These 28 T cell receptor beta chains originate from one sample sequenced in a study of T-cell memory formation after mild COVID-19. TCRdb recomputed calls from the 5' RACE reads with MiXCR, one row per CDR3 protein. The sample has about 350,000 distinct CDR3 sequences, roughly 15% seen once. Sequenced input: PBMCs or a T cell subset sorted from them (not recorded which). The receptors stem from a man aged 18 to 35 who had mild COVID-19 (a few samples of this study predate the infection). Cell type and time point are not known.

The chain joins TRBV25-1 to TRBJ1-6; the match to TRBD1 covers 9 bases. This CDR3 is built from 13 residues. The V gene's germline CDR1 is MGHDK and CDR2 SYGVNS. Trimming removed 8 bases from V and 11 bases from J; junction bases left unmatched: 7. CDR3 DNA sequence: TGTGCCAGCTCTCACGGACAGGGGACACCCCTCCACTTT. Encoded protein: CASSHGQGTPLHF.

J is TRBJ2-3 and V is TRBV7-9, with 12 positions matching TRBD2. This CDR3 has 17 amino acids. V lost 5 bases and J lost 6; bases outside the gene matches: 12. Germline V gene sequence: CDR1 SEHNR, CDR2 FQNEAQ (reference sequence). CDR3 nucleotides: TGTGCCAGCAGCCCTAGCGGGGGGGCGTTTGGGACGGATACGCAGTATTTT. It translates to CASSPSGGAFGTDTQYF. Based on the CDR3 plus reference TRBV7-9 and TRBJ2-3, the full variable domain is DTGVSQNPRHKITKRGQNVTFRCDPISEHNRLYWYRQTLGQGPEFLTYFQNEAQLEKSRLLSDRFSAERPKGSFSTLEIQRTEQGDSAMYLCASSPSGGAFGTDTQYFGPGTRLTVL.

In this sample, this clonotype turned up a few times. The chain couples TRBV2 to TRBJ1-2, with a tentative D call TRBD1 (6 bases). There are 17 residues in the CDR3. Trimming took off 4 bases at V and 0 bases at J, with 18 bases between the two ends. The V gene's germline CDR1 is SNHLY and CDR2 FYNNEI. The CDR3 nucleotides read TGTGCCAGCAGTGCGGTGCAAGGACAGTACGCTAACTATGGCTACACCTTC. This gives the protein CASSAVQGQYANYGYTF. The full variable domain, in which reference TRBV2 and TRBJ1-2 provide the parts outside the CDR3, is EPEVTQTPSHQVTQMGQEVILRCVPISNHLYFYWYRQILGQKVEFLVSFYNNEISEKSEIFDDQFSVERPDGSNFTLKIRSTKLEDSAMYFCASSAVQGQYANYGYTFGSGTRLTVV.

In nucleotides, the CDR3 is TGTGCCAGCAGCCGGTTATACGGGGGAGGGACTGAAGCTTTCTTT. It codes for CASSRLYGGGTEAFF. The chain has TRBV6-6 and TRBJ1-1; a weak D match, TRBD1 (5 bases). The V end lost 6 bases, the J end lost 5 bases, and 19 bases lay between the germline ends. The CDR3 contains 15 residues. CDR1 is MNHNY, CDR2 SVGAGI, per germline (reference sequence).

The chain combines TRBV11-2 with TRBJ1-3; 7 bases are shared with TRBD1. The CDR3 runs to 16 residues. The germline gives CDR1 SGHAT, CDR2 FQNNGV. Trimming removed 5 bases from V and 0 bases from J; junction bases left unmatched: 7. This CDR3 is CASSLRDSNSGNTIYF. CDR3 nucleotides: TGTGCCAGCAGCCTCCGGGACAGTAACTCTGGAAACACCATATATTTT.

The chain couples TRBV19 to TRBJ2-1; D might be TRBD2 (6 bases). In germline, CDR1 is LNHDA, CDR2 SQIVND (reference sequence). The CDR3 has 14 amino acids. V was shortened by 5 bases and J by 3 bases, with 11 bases between the two germline ends. The CDR3 DNA follows: TGTGCCAGTAGTTACGGGGGAAACTACAATGAGCAGTTCTTC. Its translation: CASSYGGNYNEQFF.

J is TRBJ1-2 and V is TRBV28, with a possible D match to TRBD1 (5 bases). V was clipped by 4 bases and J by 6 bases, with 9 bases between them. The CDR3 sequence is 12 residues long. The germline gives CDR1 MDHEN, CDR2 SYDVKM. The CDR3 loop is CASSSQTDGYTF. The CDR3 DNA is TGTGCCAGCAGTTCTCAGACAGATGGCTACACCTTC.

The V gene is TRBV4-1, the J gene TRBJ2-1, with TRBD2 matching over 7 bases. Germline lookup yields CDR1 MGHRA and CDR2 YSYEKL. The CDR3 is 14 amino acids. V lost 4 bases and J lost 9; bases outside the gene matches: 9. CDR3 residues: CASSRRETQGEQFF. DNA of the CDR3: TGCGCCAGCAGCCGGCGGGAGACTCAGGGTGAGCAGTTCTTC.

This clonotype was found a few times. This chain joins TRBV4-1 and TRBJ1-6; a weak D match, TRBD1 (5 bases). In germline, CDR1 is MGHRA, CDR2 YSYEKL. The V gene lost 1 base and the J gene lost 8 bases, with 24 bases spanning the gap. This CDR3 is built from 19 residues. CDR3: CASSQGGLVGTLFDSPLHF. The CDR3 nucleotides read TGCGCCAGCAGCCAAGGAGGGTTGGTAGGGACGCTTTTCGATTCACCCCTCCACTTT.

This clonotype occurred many times. The chain recombines TRBV29-1 with TRBJ1-2; 7 bases match TRBD1. The CDR3 contains 12 residues. Losses at the gene ends were 1 base for V and 10 bases for J; bases not matched to a gene: 6. Germline V lookup: CDR1 SQVTM, CDR2 ANQGSEA. The CDR3: CSVEGPGGAYTF. CDR3 nucleotides: TGCAGCGTTGAAGGGCCAGGGGGAGCCTACACCTTC.

In this sample, this clonotype turned up a few times. This chain connects TRBV7-9 to TRBJ2-3; 13 bases agree with TRBD2. CDR3 length equals 18 residues. The germline CDR1 and CDR2 sequences are SEHNR and FQNEAQ (reference sequence). J lost 5 bases, V lost 2 bases, and 10 bases had no gene match. CDR3 protein: CASSLPPGLAGKGDTQYF. The CDR3 nucleotides are TGTGCCAGCAGCTTACCTCCGGGACTAGCGGGGAAGGGAGATACGCAGTATTTT.

This clonotype was recorded many times. The CDR3 spells CASSSPGRLFNQPQHF. CDR3 in DNA: TGTGCCAGCAGTTCACCGGGACGTTTATTCAATCAGCCCCAGCATTTT. V and J are TRBV6-2 or TRBV6-3 and TRBJ1-5, with D maybe TRBD1 (5 bases). Trimming left V 4 bases short and J 3 bases short, with 16 bases between. The CDR3 contains 16 residues. Germline V gives CDR1 MNHEY, CDR2 SVGEGT.

The J gene is TRBJ2-7, the V gene TRBV4-1; 7 bases map to TRBD1. This CDR3 has 14 residues. The germline gives CDR1 MGHRA, CDR2 YSYEKL. V shed 8 bases, J shed 3 bases, and the junction held 10 bases outside the gene matches. CDR3 residues: CASAPTGDHYEQYF. CDR3 sequence (DNA): TGCGCCAGCGCCCCCACAGGGGACCACTACGAGCAGTACTTC.

V gene TRBV7-8 combines with J gene TRBJ2-6; 7 bases are a match to TRBD1. J lost 0 bases, V lost 3 bases, and 5 bases had no gene match. The CDR3 is 17 amino acids. Germline CDR1 reads SGHVS; CDR2 reads FQNEAQ. DNA of the CDR3: TGTGCCAGCAGCTTCGGACAGGCGAACTCTGGGGCCAACGTCCTGACTTTC. Encoded protein: CASSFGQANSGANVLTF.

This clonotype was seen a few times. The chain recombines TRBV29-1 with TRBJ2-3; 9 bases fit TRBD1. CDR1 and CDR2 from the germline V gene are SQVTM and ANQGSEA. Trimming took 5 bases from V and 1 from J; bases not matched to a gene: 10. The CDR3 loop spans 16 amino acids. The CDR3 DNA sequence: TGCAGCGTTTTCAAACAGGGGGCGGTTGGCACAGATACGCAGTATTTT. This gives the protein CSVFKQGAVGTDTQYF.

This clonotype has a handful of counts. V usage is TRBV5-4 and J usage is TRBJ2-3; D ambiguous. This CDR3 contains 12 residues. Trimming cost V 2 bases and J 4 bases, with 5 bases left between them. Germline values: CDR1 SGHNT, CDR2 YYREEE (reference sequence). CDR3 region: CASSFSSDTQYF. Written as DNA, the CDR3 is TGTGCCAGCAGCTTCTCCTCAGATACGCAGTATTTT.

The V gene is TRBV18, the J gene TRBJ2-7; 8 nucleotides line up with TRBD1. This CDR3 comprises 14 residues. Germline V gene sequence: CDR1 KGHSH, CDR2 LQKENI. The ends lost 2 bases at V and 7 bases at J; junction bases unmatched: 7. The CDR3 loop is CASSPATGDSEQYF. The CDR3 DNA is TGTGCCAGCTCACCAGCGACAGGGGACAGTGAGCAGTACTTC.

This clonotype was counted only a few times. The J gene is TRBJ1-1, the V gene TRBV4-3, with TRBD1 as a possible D gene (6 bases). Germline assignment: CDR1 LGHNA and CDR2 YSLEER. CDR3 size: 16 residues. The V end lost 0 bases, the J end lost 0 bases, and 11 bases lay between the germline ends. CDR3 DNA sequence: TGCGCCAGCAGCCAAGATCCTTGGACAGTGAACACTGAAGCTTTCTTT. This codes for CASSQDPWTVNTEAFF.

Only a few counts were recorded for this clonotype. The chain carries TRBV7-3 and TRBJ2-1; TRBD2 matches 12 bases. V trimming: 8 bases; J trimming: 7 bases; junction bases outside the gene matches: 6. CDR1 is SGHTA, CDR2 FQGTGA, per germline. The CDR3 is 14 residues long. The CDR3 is CASSGGLAGNEQFF. The DNA for the CDR3 is TGTGCCAGCTCCGGGGGACTAGCGGGTAATGAGCAGTTCTTC. Full variable domain (rest looked up from reference TRBV7-3 and TRBJ2-1): GAGVSQTPSNKVTEKGKYVELRCDPISGHTALYWYRQSLGQGPEFLIYFQGTGAADDSGLPNDRFFAVRPEGSVSTLKIQRTERGDSAVYLCASSGGLAGNEQFFGPGTRLTVL.

This sequence joins TRBV7-2 and TRBJ2-1, with D possibly TRBD2 on 7 matching bases. CDR1 and CDR2 from the germline V gene are SGHTA and FQGNSA. Trimming cost V 1 base and J 9 bases, with 13 bases left between them. The CDR3 runs 14 residues. The CDR3 loop is CASSLDTGRAEQFF. In DNA, the CDR3 is TGTGCCAGCAGCTTAGATACAGGGAGGGCTGAGCAGTTCTTC.

The rearrangement joins TRBV6-6 to TRBJ1-2; TRBD1 matches 9 bases. Trimming removed 3 bases from V and 3 bases from J; junction bases left unmatched: 11. Germline loops: CDR1 MNHNY, CDR2 SVGAGI (reference sequence). CDR3 size: 17 residues. CDR3 DNA sequence: TGTGCCAGCAGTTATAGGGACAGGGTGACAATCTACTATGGCTACACCTTC. Its translation: CASSYRDRVTIYYGYTF.

The chain combines TRBV5-6 with TRBJ2-1, with D hard to call. CDR3 size: 12 residues. V gave up 0 bases and J gave up 9 bases, with 7 bases separating them. Germline CDR1 is SGHDT and CDR2 is YYEEEE. CDR3 bases: TGTGCCAGCAGCTTGGTTCGTGCTGAGCAGTTCTTC. Its protein product is CASSLVRAEQFF.

The CDR3 spells CASSRLIHEQYF. CDR3 in DNA: TGTGCCAGCTCGAGGCTAATCCACGAGCAGTACTTC. J is TRBJ2-7 and V is TRBV6-6; the D is unclear. Trimming removed 8 bases at V and 5 bases at J, with 13 bases between. Germline-derived CDR1 and CDR2 are MNHNY and SVGAGI (reference sequence). The CDR3 sequence is 12 residues long.

This chain joins TRBV9 and TRBJ2-7, with 8 nucleotides matching TRBD1. V dropped 1 base and J dropped 3; count of bases not matched to a gene: 15. The V gene's germline CDR1 is SGDLS and CDR2 YYNGEE. CDR3 length equals 18 residues. Here the CDR3 reads CASSVPPPIDRGDYEQYF. In DNA form, the CDR3 reads TGTGCCAGCAGCGTACCCCCTCCTATCGACAGGGGAGACTACGAGCAGTACTTC.

This clonotype was seen more than once but under ten times. This sequence joins TRBV9 and TRBJ2-3, with D hard to call. This CDR3 comprises 12 residues. Looked up from germline, CDR1 is SGDLS and CDR2 is YYNGEE. Trimming pared 3 bases from V and 5 bases from J, leaving 7 bases between. The CDR3, as DNA: TGTGCCAGCAGCGCCGCGTTAGATACGCAGTATTTT. It encodes CASSAALDTQYF. Together with reference TRBV9 and TRBJ2-3, the CDR3 gives the full variable domain: DSGVTQTPKHLITATGQRVTLRCSPRSGDLSVYWYQQSLDQGLQFLIQYYNGEERAKGNILERFSAQQFPDLHSELNLSSLELGDSALYFCASSAALDTQYFGPGTRLTVL.

In this sample, this clonotype turned up a few times. The chain carries TRBV4-1 and TRBJ1-5; the match to TRBD1 covers 9 bases. Germline V CDR1 and CDR2: MGHRA, YSYEKL. V shed 1 base and J 4 bases; nucleotides not matched to a gene: 2. This CDR3 spans 15 amino acids. The CDR3 coding sequence is TGCGCCAGCAGCCAAGGGGACAGGGAGAATCAGCCCCAGCATTTT. It specifies CASSQGDRENQPQHF.

This clonotype has ten or more counts. The genes are TRBV12-3 or TRBV12-4 and TRBJ1-1; a weak D match, TRBD1 (5 bases). The CDR3 is 16 residues long. Trimming removed 7 bases from V and 5 bases from J, with 23 bases in between. The CDR3 here is CASTLEGLLEYTEAFF. The CDR3 DNA reads TGTGCCAGCACCCTAGAGGGGTTACTGGAATATACTGAAGCTTTCTTT.

This clonotype was observed a single time. This chain links TRBV6-5 with TRBJ1-1; 9 bases match TRBD1. The germline gives CDR1 MNHEY, CDR2 SVGAGI. V gave up 4 bases and J gave up 1 base; unmatched junction bases: 13. This CDR3 has 18 residues. CDR3 protein: CASSSTPWDRAKNTEAFF. The CDR3 DNA is TGTGCCAGCAGTTCCACTCCTTGGGACAGGGCAAAGAACACTGAAGCTTTCTTT.